Below are 7 T cell receptor beta chains sequenced from a single sample in a study of blood T cell repertoires in COVID-19. Libraries were prepared by immunoSEQ multiplex PCR; TCRdb keeps only in-frame clonotypes and omits some of them. The sample lists about 480,000 clones, 70% to 90% occurring once. Sequencing was done on a sample of peripheral blood. The receptors were gathered from a woman between 45 and 65 years old with COVID-19, enrolled during active disease.

This clone was seen once. The J gene is TRBJ2-2, the V gene TRBV10-2; D not resolved. V was shortened by 10 bases and J by 4 bases, with 13 bases between the two germline ends. This CDR3 has 13 residues. Looked up from germline, CDR1 is WSHSY and CDR2 is SAAADI. The CDR3 DNA sequence: TGCGCCACCAAATACTCGAGCACCGGGGAGCTGTTTTTT. As protein: CATKYSSTGELFF.

This clone was counted between two and nine times. The chain uses TRBV4-1 and TRBJ1-2; TRBD1 matches 10 bases. V lost 2 bases to trimming and J lost 2 bases; unmatched junction nucleotides: 5. The germline gives CDR1 MGHRA, CDR2 YSYEKL. The CDR3 contains 16 residues. The CDR3 DNA reads TGCGCCAGCAGCCAACAACCGGGACAGGGGAACTATGGCTACACCTTC. It specifies CASSQQPGQGNYGYTF.

The V call is TRBV13, the J call TRBJ2-3; no definite D call. CDR3 length: 15 residues. CDR1 PRHDT and CDR2 FYEKMQ come from the germline V gene (reference sequence). Trimming pared 4 bases from V and 3 bases from J, leaving 14 bases between. This chain's CDR3 is CASSSTGPWTDTQYF. The CDR3 region has the DNA TGTGCCAGCAGCTCAACGGGTCCCTGGACAGATACGCAGTATTTT.

V and J are TRBV19 and TRBJ2-3, with 7 bases matching TRBD1. CDR3 length equals 16 residues. J lost 4 bases, V lost 7 bases, and 14 bases had no gene match. Germline CDR1 and CDR2: LNHDA and SQIVND (reference sequence). The CDR3 DNA is TGTGCCAGTACCTCTGAAGGGGGCTTACCAGCAGATACGCAGTATTTT. Protein sequence: CASTSEGGLPADTQYF.

The chain has TRBV2 and TRBJ2-7; a weak D match, TRBD1 (6 bases). This CDR3 is 14 amino acids long. Germline lookup yields CDR1 SNHLY and CDR2 FYNNEI. The V and J ends lost 4 bases and 0 bases respectively, with 10 bases between them. CDR3 coding DNA: TGTGCCAGCAGTGGGACAGTGCCCTCCTACGAGCAGTACTTC. Its translation is CASSGTVPSYEQYF.

This chain links TRBV6-5 with TRBJ1-1, with D perhaps TRBD1 (6 bases). Looked up from germline, CDR1 is MNHEY and CDR2 is SVGAGI. The V gene lost 8 bases and the J gene lost 3 bases, with 13 bases spanning the gap. This CDR3 region has 13 residues. DNA of the CDR3: TGTGCCAGCGGGCGGGGGCGAGACACTGAAGCTTTCTTT. It encodes CASGRGRDTEAFF.

The chain recombines TRBV12-3 or TRBV12-4 with TRBJ2-7; 7 nucleotides match TRBD1. The CDR3 is 12 residues long. With V trimmed by 6 bases and J by 6 bases, 5 bases remained unmatched. The CDR3 sequence is CASRTGWSEQYF. As DNA, the CDR3 is TGTGCCAGCAGGACAGGGTGGAGCGAGCAGTACTTC.